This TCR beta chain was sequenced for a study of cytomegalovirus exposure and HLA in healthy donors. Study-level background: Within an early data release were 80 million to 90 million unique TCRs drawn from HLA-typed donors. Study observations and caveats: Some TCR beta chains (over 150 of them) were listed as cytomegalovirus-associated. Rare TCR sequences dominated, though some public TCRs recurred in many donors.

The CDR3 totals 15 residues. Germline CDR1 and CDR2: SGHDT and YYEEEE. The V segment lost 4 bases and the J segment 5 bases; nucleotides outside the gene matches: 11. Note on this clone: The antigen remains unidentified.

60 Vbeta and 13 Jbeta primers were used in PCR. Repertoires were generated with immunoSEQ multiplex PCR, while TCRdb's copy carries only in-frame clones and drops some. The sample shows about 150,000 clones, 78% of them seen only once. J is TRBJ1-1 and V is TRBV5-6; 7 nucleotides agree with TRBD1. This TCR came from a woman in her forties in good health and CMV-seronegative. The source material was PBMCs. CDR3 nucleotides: TGTGCCAGCAGCCCCCTGACAGGGTTAATGACTGAAGCTTTCTTT. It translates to CASSPLTGLMTEAFF.